Below are 27 T cell receptor beta chains sequenced from a single sample in a study of Ad26.COV2.S vaccination and SARS-CoV-2 variants. Treatment: around 19 received Ad26.COV2.S at low or high dose, single or two shots; five or six received placebo; per-sample allocation not given. Day 63 following the first vaccine or placebo injection was when the samples were taken. Profiling relied on immunoSEQ multiplex PCR, and the TCRdb table lists in-frame clones only, not all of them. The profile shows roughly 510,000 clones, 70% to 90% of them singletons. The sequencing used peripheral blood, collected in a trial of Ad26.COV2.S vaccine versus placebo. The source of these receptors is a person between 18 and 65 years old who received the Ad26.COV2.S COVID-19 vaccine or a placebo.

The gene calls are TRBV12-1 and TRBJ2-7; the tabulated D call, TRBD2, remains unverified against the DNA. TRBV12-1 is a recognized pseudogene. This CDR3 is 13 amino acids long. The CDR3, as DNA: TGTGCCAGCAGCCCGGGGGGCTCCTACGAGCAGTACTTC. Encoded protein: CASSPGGSYEQYF.

This chain joins TRBV25-1 and TRBJ2-7; TRBD1 or TRBD2 may be the D gene (5 bases each). CDR3 size: 18 residues. Trimming removed 1 base at V and 4 bases at J, with 23 bases between. Germline V gives CDR1 MGHDK, CDR2 SYGVNS. The DNA for the CDR3 is TGTGCCAGCAGTGAATCCCGAGCCGGGGCAGGGCGTTCGTACGAGCAGTACTTC. It codes for CASSESRAGAGRSYEQYF.

The count of this clone is one. The gene calls are TRBV7-9 and TRBJ2-1; tentative D call: TRBD2 (6 bases). Germline assignment: CDR1 SEHNR and CDR2 FQNEAQ (reference sequence). Trimming took 2 bases from V and 7 from J, leaving 21 bases between them. This CDR3 is built from 17 residues. CDR3 region: CASSLRVSASAINEQFF. CDR3 nucleotide sequence: TGTGCCAGCAGCTTAAGGGTTTCGGCTAGCGCGATAAATGAGCAGTTCTTC.

The V and J genes are TRBV18 and TRBJ1-1; no definite D call. The CDR3 length is 13 residues. CDR1 is KGHSH and CDR2 is LQKENI in the germline V gene. V was cut by 0 bases and J by 5 bases, with 7 bases left in between. The CDR3 DNA reads TGTGCCAGCTCACCACCGGAGGGAACTGAAGCTTTCTTT. It codes for CASSPPEGTEAFF. Filled out from reference TRBV18 and TRBJ1-1, the complete variable domain reads NAGVMQNPRHLVRRRGQEARLRCSPMKGHSHVYWYRQLPEEGLKFMVYLQKENIIDESGMPKERFSAEFPKEGPSILRIQQVVRGDSAAYFCASSPPEGTEAFFGQGTRLTVV.

This clone has a single count. V gene TRBV15 combines with J gene TRBJ2-1, with D perhaps TRBD1 (5 bases). CDR3 length equals 14 residues. Germline V CDR1 and CDR2: LNHNV, YYDKDF (reference sequence). Trimming removed 3 bases from V and 2 bases from J, with 8 bases in between. The CDR3 DNA reads TGTGCCACCAGCAGGAGACAGACCTACAATGAGCAGTTCTTC. As protein: CATSRRQTYNEQFF. The full variable domain, in which reference TRBV15 and TRBJ2-1 provide the parts outside the CDR3, is DAMVIQNPRYQVTQFGKPVTLSCSQTLNHNVMYWYQQKSSQAPKLLFHYYDKDFNNEADTPDNFQSRRPNTSFCFLDIRSPGLGDTAMYLCATSRRQTYNEQFFGPGTRLTVL.

J is TRBJ1-2 and V is TRBV19; the match to TRBD1 covers 10 bases. The trim removed 6 bases at V and 4 bases at J, leaving 14 bases unmatched. Germline loops: CDR1 LNHDA, CDR2 SQIVND (reference sequence). The CDR3 has 17 amino acids. Written as DNA, the CDR3 is TGTGCCAGTAGCCCCGGGACAGGGGCCGCCGATACCTATGGCTACACCTTC. It specifies CASSPGTGAADTYGYTF.

The rearrangement joins TRBV4-3 to TRBJ2-2; perhaps TRBD1 as D (6 bases). V was trimmed by 6 bases and J by 2 bases, leaving 13 bases between them. The CDR3 has 15 residues. The germline V gene has CDR1 LGHNA and CDR2 YSLEER. CDR3 region: CASSPGAINTGELFF. DNA of the CDR3: TGCGCCAGCAGTCCAGGGGCCATCAACACCGGGGAGCTGTTTTTT.

This rearrangement joins TRBV18 to TRBJ2-6, with D perhaps TRBD2 (6 bases). The length of the CDR3 is 18 residues. Trimming left V 1 base short and J 0 bases short, with 13 bases between. The germline V gene has CDR1 KGHSH and CDR2 LQKENI. CDR3 nucleotides: TGTGCCAGCTCACCACTTATAGCCGGGAGCTCTGGGGCCAACGTCCTGACTTTC. Translating it yields CASSPLIAGSSGANVLTF.

CDR3 sequence: CASSSRTSETQYF. DNA for the CDR3: TGTGCCAGCAGCTCTAGGACTAGCGAGACCCAGTACTTC. This chain joins TRBV11-2 and TRBJ2-5; 8 bases line up with TRBD2. This CDR3 is 13 amino acids long. The V and J ends lost 4 bases and 5 bases, in that order; junction bases with no gene match: 3. CDR1 and CDR2 from the germline V gene are SGHAT and FQNNGV. The full variable domain, with the rest looked up from reference TRBV11-2 and TRBJ2-5, is EAGVAQSPRYKIIEKRQSVAFWCNPISGHATLYWYQQILGQGPKLLIQFQNNGVVDDSQLPKDRFSAERLKGVDSTLKIQPAKLEDSAVYLCASSSRTSETQYFGPGTRLLVL.

V usage is TRBV27 and J usage is TRBJ2-7; maybe TRBD2 (6 bases). V was clipped by 4 bases and J by 6 bases, with 13 bases between them. Germline V gives CDR1 MNHEY, CDR2 SMNVEV (reference sequence). This CDR3 comprises 13 residues. The chain's CDR3 is CASSSGVFGEQYF. As DNA, the CDR3 is TGTGCCAGCAGTTCGGGAGTATTTGGCGAGCAGTACTTC.

The chain has TRBV19 and TRBJ2-1; 8 nucleotides line up with TRBD1. The CDR3 has 15 amino acids. V dropped 6 bases and J dropped 6; count of bases not matched to a gene: 10. CDR1 and CDR2 (germline): LNHDA, SQIVND (reference sequence). CDR3 in DNA: TGTGCCAGTAGGGCAGGGGGCACATCTTTCAATGAGCAGTTCTTC. As protein: CASRAGGTSFNEQFF.

The chain carries TRBV9 and TRBJ2-1, with 9 bases aligning to TRBD2. Germline lookup yields CDR1 SGDLS and CDR2 YYNGEE. V gave up 4 bases and J gave up 0 bases; unmatched junction bases: 8. CDR3 size: 17 residues. The CDR3 spells CASSPRTSASSYNEQFF. The CDR3 region has the DNA TGTGCCAGCAGCCCCAGGACTAGCGCTAGCTCCTACAATGAGCAGTTCTTC.

The V gene is TRBV5-4, the J gene TRBJ2-3; D is uncertain. The CDR3 sequence is 13 residues long. V was trimmed by 3 bases and J by 1 base, leaving 6 bases between them. Germline assignment: CDR1 SGHNT and CDR2 YYREEE (reference sequence). CDR3 bases: TGTGCCAGCAGCTGGCCGGGCACAGATACGCAGTATTTT. Residues: CASSWPGTDTQYF.

The chain links TRBV4-1 to TRBJ1-1; 7 nucleotides line up with TRBD1. Per germline, CDR1 MGHRA and CDR2 YSYEKL. The CDR3 spans 15 residues. With V trimmed by 2 bases and J by 4 bases, 7 bases remained unmatched. The CDR3 region is CASSQRGPPATEAFF. The CDR3 bases are TGCGCCAGCAGCCAAAGGGGGCCGCCGGCCACTGAAGCTTTCTTT.

This clone was counted a single time. J is TRBJ1-6 and V is TRBV7-3; D is perhaps TRBD1 (6 bases). V was clipped by 6 bases and J by 5 bases, with 11 bases between them. The CDR3 sequence is 14 residues long. Germline values: CDR1 SGHTA, CDR2 FQGTGA. The CDR3 region has the DNA TGTGCCAGCAGTCCCGGGACAAATAATTCACCCCTCCACTTT. It translates to CASSPGTNNSPLHF.

This chain uses TRBV28 with TRBJ1-2, with D tentatively TRBD1 (6 bases). The V end lost 7 bases, the J end lost 4 bases, and 16 bases lay between the germline ends. The germline gives CDR1 MDHEN, CDR2 SYDVKM. The CDR3 has 14 residues. In nucleotides, the CDR3 is TGTGCCAGCACCTTTTCGGGGGCTGGCTATGGCTACACCTTC. Translated: CASTFSGAGYGYTF.

This clone was recorded only once. The chain uses TRBV2 and TRBJ1-4, with D possibly TRBD1 on 6 matching bases. CDR3 length: 14 residues. Germline lookup yields CDR1 SNHLY and CDR2 FYNNEI. With 5 bases removed from V and 4 bases from J, the gap between germline ends came to 11 bases. This CDR3 reads CASSLGGGNEKLFF. CDR3 bases: TGTGCCAGCAGTTTAGGGGGGGGTAATGAAAAACTGTTTTTT.

The J gene is TRBJ2-1, the V gene TRBV5-1, with D perhaps matching TRBD1 or TRBD2 (5 bases each). Germline CDR1 reads SGHRS; CDR2 reads YFSETQ. The CDR3 is 14 residues long. Trimming pared 7 bases from V and 3 bases from J, leaving 14 bases between. The CDR3 is CASGEGTFYNEQFF. Written as DNA, the CDR3 is TGCGCCAGCGGCGAAGGGACCTTCTACAATGAGCAGTTCTTC.

The rearrangement links TRBV28 to TRBJ1-1; D is uncertain. The CDR3 has 12 amino acids. Germline-derived CDR1 and CDR2 are MDHEN and SYDVKM. Trimming shortened V by 1 base and J by 8 bases, and 8 bases separated the two germline ends. The CDR3 protein is CASSLLIGEAFF. The CDR3 DNA follows: TGTGCCAGCAGTTTATTAATCGGGGAAGCTTTCTTT. Complete variable domain (other parts from reference TRBV28 and TRBJ1-1): DVKVTQSSRYLVKRTGEKVFLECVQDMDHENMFWYRQDPGLGLRLIYFSYDVKMKEKGDIPEGYSVSREKKERFSLILESASTNQTSMYLCASSLLIGEAFFGQGTRLTVV.

The rearrangement links TRBV4-2 to TRBJ1-1; no clear D. The germline V gene encodes CDR1 LGHNA and CDR2 YNFKEQ. V was trimmed by 1 base and J by 7 bases, leaving 7 bases between them. CDR3 size: 12 residues. CDR3 sequence (DNA): TGTGCCAGCAGCCAAGTGCGTTATGAAGCTTTCTTT. Translated, it gives CASSQVRYEAFF.

This chain uses TRBV5-1 with TRBJ2-1, with D perhaps matching TRBD1 (5 bases). The CDR3 is 16 amino acids. In germline, CDR1 is SGHRS, CDR2 YFSETQ. The V end lost 2 bases, the J end lost 7 bases, and 19 bases lay between the germline ends. This chain's CDR3 is CASSFKGLSMGNEQFF. CDR3 coding DNA: TGCGCCAGCAGCTTCAAGGGGCTGTCAATGGGGAATGAGCAGTTCTTC.

The rearrangement uses TRBV11-3 and TRBJ2-1, with unresolved D. Trimming pared 5 bases from V and 7 bases from J, leaving 12 bases between. In germline, CDR1 is SGHNT, CDR2 YENEEA. The CDR3 covers 13 residues. In nucleotides, the CDR3 is TGTGCCAGCAGCCCACCAGATGGGAATGAGCAGTTCTTC. Protein product: CASSPPDGNEQFF.

This clone was detected once. CDR3 coding DNA: TGTGCCAGCAGCCCACTGCTAGCCGACGTGGAGTTCTTC. Translating gives CASSPLLADVEFF. V gene TRBV3-1 (or the pseudogene TRBV3-2) combines with J gene TRBJ2-1; a weak D match, TRBD2 (5 bases). The CDR3 spans 13 residues. Germline lookup yields CDR1 LGHDT and CDR2 YNNKEL (reference sequence). Deletions cut 4 bases from V and 14 bases from J, with 18 bases between.

The sample holds one count of this clone. The rearrangement joins TRBV27 to TRBJ2-5; tentatively, D is TRBD1 (6 bases). The V end was cut by 5 bases, the J end by 5 bases, with 18 bases between. This CDR3 has 15 residues. Per germline, CDR1 MNHEY and CDR2 SMNVEV (reference sequence). In DNA, the CDR3 is TGTGCCAGCAGTGCCTACACAGGGTCGGGGGAGACCCAGTACTTC. Protein: CASSAYTGSGETQYF.

The chain couples TRBV5-4 to TRBJ2-2, with D maybe TRBD2 (5 bases). Deletions cut 4 bases from V and 6 bases from J, with 7 bases between. The CDR3 totals 12 residues. Germline V gene data show CDR1 as SGHNT and CDR2 as YYREEE (reference sequence). CDR3 in amino acids: CASSGRPGELFF. In DNA form, the CDR3 reads TGTGCCAGCAGCGGGAGACCCGGGGAGCTGTTTTTT.

This clone was picked up one time. J is TRBJ2-7 and V is TRBV5-6; D may be TRBD1 or TRBD2 (5 bases each). Trimming cost V 4 bases and J 0 bases, with 11 bases left between them. The CDR3 is 14 amino acids. Germline V gene sequence: CDR1 SGHDT, CDR2 YYEEEE. The CDR3 reads CASSVGPHSYEQYF. CDR3 in DNA: TGTGCCAGCAGCGTGGGACCGCACTCCTACGAGCAGTACTTC.

The chain links TRBV19 to TRBJ2-1; D gene uncertain. Trimming cost V 5 bases and J 8 bases, with 10 bases left between them. This CDR3 contains 12 residues. CDR1 and CDR2 (germline): LNHDA, SQIVND (reference sequence). The CDR3 sequence is CASSLSTHEQFF. The CDR3 region has the DNA TGTGCCAGTAGTCTCTCTACCCATGAGCAGTTCTTC.